The entry that follows covers one TCR beta chain sequence. Its antigen is not known. The record originates from a study of beta chain features in type 1 diabetes. General study points: In every one of the four CD4+ subsets, TCRB CDR3s were moderately but significantly shorter in Type 1 diabetes patients. Within patients, naive, central memory and Treg TCRB repertoires seemed more similar than within healthy donors.

TCRB transcripts that were expressed got sequenced, as all of the isolated RNA had been reverse transcribed. The assay was immunoSEQ multiplex PCR, and TCRdb's table has in-frame clones only and misses some. This sample has approximately 260,000 clones, with about a fifth found just once. V lost 3 bases, J lost 8 bases, and 6 bases stayed unmatched. The CDR3 runs to 14 residues. Germline lookup yields CDR1 MGHRA and CDR2 YSYEKL. The receptor was derived from a middle-aged woman with type 1 diabetes. The chain combines TRBV4-1 with TRBJ1-4; 7 nucleotides match TRBD1. The specimen was naive CD4+ T cells from blood. The CDR3 region has the DNA TGCGCCAGCAGCCAGGGACAGTGGAGCGAAAAACTGTTTTTT. Translated, it gives CASSQGQWSEKLFF.